This TCR beta chain was observed in a study of Graves' ophthalmopathy and Graves' hyperthyroidism. The CDR3 length is 14 residues. V lost 6 bases and J lost 4, with 15 bases in between. CDR1 is SGHVS, CDR2 FQNEAQ, per germline. TCR beta CDR3 regions were amplified from RNA transcripts. Investigators did first-round RT-PCR with HTBI primers, then second-round multiplex PCR. MiXCR was run by TCRdb on the multiplex PCR reads, yielding one entry per CDR3 protein. The sample records 600,000 to 700,000 distinct CDR3 sequences, over 40% being singletons. This clonotype was observed at least ten times. This sequence was found in an adult man with Graves' ophthalmopathy. The V and J genes are TRBV7-8 and TRBJ2-5; a possible D gene is TRBD2 (5 bases). Sequencing used peripheral blood. The CDR3 coding sequence is TGTGCCAGCAGTCCCGGGGTAGGGCGAGAGACCCAGTACTTC. Its protein is CASSPGVGRETQYF. Together with reference TRBV7-8 and TRBJ2-5, the CDR3 gives the full variable domain: GAGVSQSPRYKVAKRGQDVALRCDPISGHVSLFWYQQALGQGPEFLTYFQNEAQLDKSGLPSDRFFAERPEGSVSTLKIQRTQQEDSAVYLCASSPGVGRETQYFGPGTRLLVL.